This T cell receptor beta chain originates from a study of PD-L1 blockade in urothelial cancer (TCRdb year 2017). Broadly, across the study: Therapy was started around 2014 for all patients, and atezolizumab 1,200 mg was administered intravenously every 3 weeks. About 85% of the 29 patients were identified as males with urothelial cancer of bladder origin, and a prior smoking history was reported by 18 of 29 patients. Patients had an ECOG performance status of 0 or 1 and had received between 0 and 3 prior chemotherapy regimens. Blood samples were analyzed 3 weeks after the start of treatment (second dose) and 6 weeks after the start of treatment. A median of about 140,000 T cells and approximately 86,000 unique TCRs was obtained from blood samples, and a median clonality of approximately 0.08 was observed. Somatic, immune and clinical correlates of response to PD-L1 blockade with atezolizumab in urothelial cancer were the focus of an exploratory multi-omic analysis. Pretreatment tumor samples and matched peripheral blood, collected serially before and after atezolizumab treatment, underwent TCR sequencing. Durable clinical benefit was defined as progression-free survival longer than 6 months, and TCR features were also tested against progression-free and overall survival. Whole exome sequencing and RNA sequencing of pretreatment tumors were performed alongside TCR sequencing in the same patients. Several patients achieved durable clinical benefit and some 21 did not. Pretreatment blood TCR-seq was available for fewer than 30 patients, at least one posttreatment blood collection was obtained for some 25 patients, and tumor TCR-seq was available for some 25 patients.

The germline ends are 12 bases apart after V is trimmed by 4 bases and J by 6 bases. According to the germline V gene, CDR1 reads SGHRS and CDR2 reads YFSETQ. The CDR3, cysteine through phenylalanine, is 13 amino acids long. The read is trimmed to its CDR3 DNA, 39 bases read in frame from base 1. Concerning this clone itself: Its antigen is unknown. No per-base quality is available; no much larger clone lies one base away.

Synthetic TCR analog templates were spiked into each PCR so that absolute template abundance could be estimated from read counts. TCRbeta CDR3 regions were amplified from genomic DNA with bias-controlled V and J gene primers using the immunoSEQ assay. Sequencing of rearranged TCRbeta segments was performed at approximately 20X coverage. The paper's processing steps were these. Clustering was used to correct sequencing errors, and CDR3s were annotated against IMGT so that V, D and J genes could be assigned. Out-of-frame and stop-codon sequences were excluded, and only productive TCRbeta rearrangements were used in downstream analyses. Clonality was computed as one minus Shannon entropy normalized by the log of the number of unique productive sequences. Clones differing between time points or between blood and tumor were identified by Fisher's exact test with Benjamini-Hochberg correction at adjusted p below 0.01. TCRdb holds this immuneACCESS table with in-frame rearrangements only. Some clones are missing; in checked studies, unresolved V genes explain under half, and the rest has no known cause. V and J calls and clone size are copied from that table; D and trimming were computed from the DNA. This sample gives more than 75,000 clones in total; about four fifths of them show up just once. Roughly 2% of the sample comes from the top ten.

The time point label, as the study defines it: pretreatment peripheral blood. The cohort included about 30 patients with locally advanced or metastatic urothelial carcinoma who were treated at Memorial Sloan Kettering on a trial protocol. Peripheral blood mononuclear cells were collected pretreatment and during treatment, at between 1 and 8 total time points per patient. The Qiagen DNeasy Blood extraction kit was used to purify genomic DNA from total PBMCs and tumor samples. Collected pretreatment and during treatment, PBMCs were isolated and stored as previously described. Results and caveats for the whole study, not just this receptor: At 3 weeks after the start of treatment, tumor-associated TCR clones in peripheral blood had expanded more in patients with durable benefit (n ≈ 20, p = 0.022). A pretreatment peripheral blood TCR clonality below the median was linked to improved progression-free and overall survival. Because the sample size was small (n ≈ 31) and many exploratory analyses were performed, the results are intended to be hypothesis-generating.

Rearrangement joined TRBV5-1 to TRBJ2-3; no D segment can be confidently identified. The sequencing here drew on PBMCs, taken around atezolizumab (anti-PD-L1) treatment. The TCR sequence derives from a man in his 60s with urothelial cancer. Read as DNA, the sequence is TGCGCCAGCAGCGTGTACCCCGGGGATACGCAGTATTTT. This translates into CASSVYPGDTQYF. The reference TRBV5-1 and TRBJ2-3 proteins fill in what lies around the CDR3, so the full variable domain reads KAGVTQTPRYLIKTRGQQVTLSCSPISGHRSVSWYQQTPGQGLQFLFEYFSETQRNKGNFPGRFSGRQFSNSRSEMNVSTLELGDSALYLCASSVYPGDTQYFGPGTRLTVL.